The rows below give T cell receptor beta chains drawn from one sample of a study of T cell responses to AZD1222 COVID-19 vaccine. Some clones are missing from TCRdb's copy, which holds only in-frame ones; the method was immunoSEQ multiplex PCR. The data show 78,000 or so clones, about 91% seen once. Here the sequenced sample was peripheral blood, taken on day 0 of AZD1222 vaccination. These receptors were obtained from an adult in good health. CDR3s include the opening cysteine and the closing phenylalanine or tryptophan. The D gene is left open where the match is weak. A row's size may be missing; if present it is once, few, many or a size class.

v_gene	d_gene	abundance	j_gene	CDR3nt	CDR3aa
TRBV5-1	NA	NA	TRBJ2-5	TGCGCCAGCAGCCCCCTCTCAAGGGGCGGGGAGACCCAGTACTTC	CASSPLSRGGETQYF
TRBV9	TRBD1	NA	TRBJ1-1	TGTGCCAGCAGCGTAGGGACAGGGGGTTCCACTGAAGCTTTCTTT	CASSVGTGGSTEAFF
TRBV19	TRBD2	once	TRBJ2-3	TGTGCCAGTAGTAGCCCCCGGACTAGCGGGAGGGAAACAGATACGCAGTATTTT	CASSSPRTSGRETDTQYF
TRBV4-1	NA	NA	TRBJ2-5	TGCGCCAGCAGCCAAGTTGACACCCAAGAGACCCAGTACTTC	CASSQVDTQETQYF
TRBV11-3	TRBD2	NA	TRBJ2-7	TGTGCCAGCCGCTCTCAAGGGGACTACCTTTACGAGCAGTACTTC	CASRSQGDYLYEQYF
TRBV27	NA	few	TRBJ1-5	TGTGCCAGCAGTTCGGGGGTTGGGCCCCAGCATTTT	CASSSGVGPQHF
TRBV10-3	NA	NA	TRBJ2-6	TGTGCCATCAGTGAGTCTCTTTTAGAGACTGGGGCCAACGTCCTGACTTTC	CAISESLLETGANVLTF
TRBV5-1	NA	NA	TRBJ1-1	TGCGCCAGCAGCTTGGTAGTAGGATCGAACACTGAAGCTTTCTTT	CASSLVVGSNTEAFF
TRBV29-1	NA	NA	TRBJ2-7	TGCAGCGTTAAGGAAACAGGTTACGAGCAGTACTTC	CSVKETGYEQYF
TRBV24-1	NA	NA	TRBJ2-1	TGTGCCACCAGTGATTGGGGAGAGCAGTTCTTC	CATSDWGEQFF
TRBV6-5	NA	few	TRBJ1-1	TGTGCCAGCAGTCCTATCATCTGGGGCACTGAAGCTTTCTTT	CASSPIIWGTEAFF
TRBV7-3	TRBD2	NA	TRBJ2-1	TGTGCCAGCAGCATTAGCGGGAGCTCCTACAATGAGCAGTTCTTC	CASSISGSSYNEQFF
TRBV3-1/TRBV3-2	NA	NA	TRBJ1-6	TGTGCCAGCAGCCTCACGGATAATTCACCCCTCCACTTT	CASSLTDNSPLHF
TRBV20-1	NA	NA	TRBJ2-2	TGCAGTGCTAGAGAGGGCGGGGAGCTGTTTTTT	CSAREGGELFF
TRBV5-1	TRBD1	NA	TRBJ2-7	TGCGCCAGCAGCTTGACCACAGGGGGCGACTCCTACGAGCAGTACTTC	CASSLTTGGDSYEQYF
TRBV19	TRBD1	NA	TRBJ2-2	TGTGCCAGTAGTCACAGGGGCACCGGGGAGCTGTTTTTT	CASSHRGTGELFF
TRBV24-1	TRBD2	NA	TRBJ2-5	TGTGCCACCAGTGATTTAAGAGCGGGGGGGCATCAAGAGACCCAGTACTTC	CATSDLRAGGHQETQYF
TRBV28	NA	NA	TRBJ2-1	TGTGCCAGCAGTACCCGGGCGACCTCCTACAATGAGCAGTTCTTC	CASSTRATSYNEQFF
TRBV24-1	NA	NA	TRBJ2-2	TGTGCCACCAGTGATTCCTCGGGCCTGAACACCGGGGAGCTGTTTTTT	CATSDSSGLNTGELFF
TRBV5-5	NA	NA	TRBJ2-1	TGTGCCAGCAGCTTGGTCGCCAGAGGAGGGATTGAGCAGTTCTTC	CASSLVARGGIEQFF
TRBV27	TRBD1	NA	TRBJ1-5	TGTGCCAGCAGTTTATCGACAGGGGGCAACCAGCCCCAGCATTTT	CASSLSTGGNQPQHF
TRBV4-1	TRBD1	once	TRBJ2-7	TGCGCCAGCAGCCAAGTCCAGGGGGCTCACGAGCAGTACTTC	CASSQVQGAHEQYF
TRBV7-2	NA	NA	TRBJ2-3	TGTGCCAGCAGCCCAAAAACAGGGAGTAATACGCAGTATTTT	CASSPKTGSNTQYF
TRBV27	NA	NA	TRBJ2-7	TGTGCCAGCAGTTTATCCCAGGGTACCCCTGGGCGTTTC	CASSLSQGTPGRF